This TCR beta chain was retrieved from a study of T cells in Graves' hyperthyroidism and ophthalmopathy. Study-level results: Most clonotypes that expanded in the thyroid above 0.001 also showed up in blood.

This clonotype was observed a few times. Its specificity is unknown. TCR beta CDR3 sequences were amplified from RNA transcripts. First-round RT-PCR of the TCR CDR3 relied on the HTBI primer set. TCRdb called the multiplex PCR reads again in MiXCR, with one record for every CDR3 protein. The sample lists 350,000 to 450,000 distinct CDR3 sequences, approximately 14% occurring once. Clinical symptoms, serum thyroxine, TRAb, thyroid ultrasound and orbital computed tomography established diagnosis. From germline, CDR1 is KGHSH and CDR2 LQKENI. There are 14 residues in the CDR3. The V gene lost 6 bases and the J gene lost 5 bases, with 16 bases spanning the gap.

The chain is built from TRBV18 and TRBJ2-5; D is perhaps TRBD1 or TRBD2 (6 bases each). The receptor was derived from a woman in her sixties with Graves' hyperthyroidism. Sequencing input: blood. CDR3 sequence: CASSGGGGKETQYF. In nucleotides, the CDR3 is TGTGCCAGCTCCGGGGGCGGCGGGAAGGAGACCCAGTACTTC.